This entry features one T cell receptor beta chain sequence. This CDR3 is also generated by other DNA sequences in the sample. The data belong to a study of blood T cell repertoires in COVID-19. The CDR3 has 15 residues. Germline loops: CDR1 SGHRS, CDR2 YFSETQ. Trimming removed 0 bases from V and 3 bases from J; junction bases left unmatched: 0. In terms of age and location, participants ranged from roughly 18 to 95 years and lived in approximately 24 US areas. Sequencing was performed with immunoSEQ multiplex PCR; in TCRdb, only in-frame clones are kept and a portion is missing. The table lists hundreds of thousands of clones, about 87% of them singletons.

The TCR originated in a woman in her 40s with acute COVID-19. This rearrangement joins TRBV5-1 to TRBJ2-1, with 10 bases identical to TRBD2. Sample: PBMCs or T cells enriched from blood (not recorded which). The CDR3 region has the DNA TGCGCCAGCAGCTTGGGACTAGCGGGCTACAATGAGCAGTTCTTC. This encodes CASSLGLAGYNEQFF.